The entry below describes one T cell receptor beta chain. Its antigen remains unidentified. The entry originates in a study of CD4 T cells in relation to SARS-CoV-2 and coronaviruses. Study at large: ViraFEST: approximately eleven-day antigen culture of PBMCs, then TCR beta CDR3 sequencing.

Before the COVID-19 pandemic, during about 2011-2019, CD4+ T cells were taken from unexposed donors. Isolation of CD4+ T cells took place after about 9 days in culture. This CDR3 comprises 15 residues. Trimming cost V 5 bases and J 0 bases, with 11 bases left between them. The germline V gene has CDR1 LNHDA and CDR2 SQIVND (reference sequence). Clones were sequenced by immunoSEQ multiplex PCR, and TCRdb holds only the in-frame ones, with some missing. The sample shows roughly 21,000 clones, 65% to 80% of them seen only once. The receptor's source is a human donor in good health. The chain couples TRBV19 to TRBJ1-3, with D possibly being TRBD1 (5 bases). The material sequenced was CD4+ T cells from PBMCs, cultured in vitro. CDR3 residues: CASSGDSLSGNTIYF. The CDR3 DNA is TGTGCCAGTAGTGGAGACAGCCTCTCTGGAAACACCATATATTTT.